The present T cell receptor (beta chain) was sequenced within a study of identical twins. Germline assignment: CDR1 SEHNR and CDR2 FQNEAQ (reference sequence). Trimming removed 1 base from V and 5 bases from J; junction bases left unmatched: 7. This CDR3 region has 15 residues. A universal primer site was added by template switching, and unique molecular identifiers were carried by the cDNA. TCRdb reanalysed the 5' RACE reads using MiXCR and keeps one entry per CDR3 protein. Here the sample spans hundreds of thousands of distinct CDR3 sequences, roughly 20% being singletons. These same records also appear under a second study, on T cells expressing NK-cell markers.

Sequencing was done on a sample of PBMCs. The source of this sequence is a woman aged 18-29 years in good health. The chain combines TRBV7-9 with TRBJ2-5; 7 bases line up with TRBD1. The CDR3 loop reads CASSLDTGAGETQYF. DNA of the CDR3: TGTGCCAGCAGCTTAGATACAGGGGCCGGGGAGACCCAGTACTTC.